The 25 T cell receptor beta chains reported below all come from one sample, sequenced in a study of blood T cells in healthy people across ages. Primed by a sample-barcoded 5' primer and a J-beta primer mix, a second PCR proceeded for about 6 to 12 cycles. TCRdb reanalysed the 5' RACE reads using MiXCR and keeps one entry per CDR3 protein. The sample carries 1.8 million or so distinct CDR3 sequences, more than 35% recorded once. The sequencing sample was made of blood. The source of these receptors is a human donor in good health.

The genes are TRBV12-3 or TRBV12-4 and TRBJ1-2; a weak D match, TRBD1 (5 bases). V was cut by 0 bases and J by 2 bases, with 22 bases left in between. The CDR3 sequence is 19 residues long. CDR3 sequence reads: CASSLAGGFSPYYNYGYTF. The CDR3 DNA reads as TGTGCCAGCAGTTTAGCGGGGGGTTTCTCCCCCTACTACAACTATGGCTACACCTTC.

V usage is TRBV2 and J usage is TRBJ1-6, with 8 bases lining up with TRBD1. This CDR3 has 14 residues. Trimming at V came to 6 bases and at J to 9 bases, leaving 7 bases not matched to a gene. CDR1 and CDR2 (germline): SNHLY, FYNNEI. CDR3 nucleotides: TGTGCCAGCAGCCCAGGGGGCGCGGGTTCACCCCTCCACTTT. Protein: CASSPGGAGSPLHF.

The chain employs TRBV29-1 and TRBJ1-1; D might be TRBD1 (5 bases). This CDR3 has 13 residues. V lost 6 bases, J lost 2 bases, and 13 bases lay in between. CDR1 is SQVTM, CDR2 ANQGSEA, per germline. CDR3 loop: CSVLWGGNTEAFF. The DNA for the CDR3 is TGCAGCGTCCTATGGGGGGGAAACACTGAAGCTTTCTTT.

This clonotype has a handful of counts. The rearrangement links TRBV7-9 to TRBJ2-5; D unresolved. Germline CDR1 is SEHNR and CDR2 is FQNEAQ (reference sequence). With 5 bases removed from V and 4 bases from J, the gap between germline ends came to 14 bases. This CDR3 has 14 residues. The chain's CDR3 is CASSARTDGETQYF. CDR3 nucleotide sequence: TGTGCCAGCAGCGCTAGGACGGACGGAGAGACCCAGTACTTC.

The chain combines TRBV5-1 with TRBJ2-7; D not certain. V was pared by 0 bases and J by 3 bases, with 7 bases between. CDR3 size: 13 residues. CDR1 and CDR2 (germline): SGHRS, YFSETQ. The CDR3 region is CASSLEDLYEQYF. In DNA, the CDR3 is TGCGCCAGCAGCTTGGAGGACCTCTACGAGCAGTACTTC.

The sample holds many counts of this clonotype. The CDR3, as DNA: TGCAGCGCGCCCAGGTCAAGGTACTACAATGAGCAGTTCTTC. It yields the protein CSAPRSRYYNEQFF. V is TRBV29-1 and J is TRBJ2-1; D uncertain. This CDR3 is 14 amino acids long. The V end was cut by 7 bases, the J end by 3 bases, with 16 bases between. Germline CDR1 and CDR2: SQVTM and ANQGSEA.

The genes are TRBV6-4 and TRBJ2-3, with 13 bases that match TRBD2. The germline gives CDR1 MRHNA, CDR2 SNTAGT. V was clipped by 0 bases and J by 7 bases; unmatched bases: 19. This CDR3 contains 21 residues. The CDR3 sequence is CASSDSPAAVLAGGSAYTQYF. The CDR3 coding sequence is TGTGCCAGCAGTGACTCCCCAGCCGCGGTACTAGCGGGGGGGTCTGCGTATACGCAGTATTTT.

The rearrangement joins TRBV2 to TRBJ2-5; a possible D gene is TRBD2 (5 bases). The germline V gene has CDR1 SNHLY and CDR2 FYNNEI. CDR3 size: 14 residues. V was cut by 2 bases and J by 4 bases, with 11 bases left in between. CDR3 bases: TGTGCCAGCAGTGAAAGAGCGGCGTTAGAGACCCAGTACTTC. Its translation: CASSERAALETQYF.

The CDR3: CASSLETGQGTYEQYF. As DNA, the CDR3 is TGTGCCAGCAGCTTAGAGACGGGACAAGGCACCTACGAGCAGTACTTC. The chain links TRBV7-2 to TRBJ2-7, with D perhaps TRBD1 (6 bases). Germline V gene sequence: CDR1 SGHTA, CDR2 FQGNSA. V was cut by 1 base and J by 2 bases, with 15 bases left in between. The CDR3 has 16 residues.

The chain carries TRBV6-1 and TRBJ2-3; 11 bases map to TRBD2. This CDR3 contains 17 residues. Germline loops: CDR1 MNHNS, CDR2 SASEGT. Unmatched junction bases numbered 10, after V lost 3 bases and J lost 5 bases. This CDR3 reads CASSDQLAGALGDTQYF. The CDR3 DNA reads TGTGCCAGCAGTGACCAACTAGCGGGGGCCCTCGGAGATACGCAGTATTTT.

This clonotype was seen more than once but under ten times. This sequence joins TRBV5-8 and TRBJ1-4; 10 bases fit TRBD1. The CDR3 covers 15 residues. CDR1 and CDR2 from the germline V gene are SGHTS and YDEGEE. V gave up 5 bases and J gave up 8 bases; unmatched junction bases: 9. CDR3 region: CASRQQPGQGEKLFF. The CDR3 DNA reads TGTGCCAGCAGACAACAACCGGGACAGGGGGAAAAACTGTTTTTT.

This clonotype was detected only a few times. V is TRBV5-1 and J is TRBJ2-1, with 9 bases that match TRBD1. This CDR3 has 13 amino acids. Germline loops: CDR1 SGHRS, CDR2 YFSETQ. The trim removed 4 bases at V and 7 bases at J, leaving 3 bases unmatched. CDR3 sequence: CASSVTGGNEQFF. The DNA for the CDR3 is TGCGCCAGCAGCGTGACAGGGGGAAATGAGCAGTTCTTC.

The chain couples TRBV20-1 to TRBJ1-5, with D possibly matching TRBD1 (6 bases). CDR1 and CDR2 (germline): DFQATT, SNEGSKA (reference sequence). The length of the CDR3 is 17 residues. V shed 0 bases and J shed 6 bases, with 21 bases lying between them. The CDR3 loop reads CSARDRLFTGLPQPQHF. The CDR3 nucleotides read TGCAGTGCTAGAGATCGGTTATTTACAGGGCTACCTCAGCCCCAGCATTTT.

The rearrangement uses TRBV7-2 and TRBJ2-3; 7 nucleotides align to TRBD1. Germline CDR1 is SGHTA and CDR2 is FQGNSA. The CDR3 is 15 amino acids. The V gene end was trimmed by 5 bases and the J gene end by 4 bases; junction bases not matched to a gene: 9. CDR3 nucleotide sequence: TGTGCCAGCAGCCTACGAGGGACAGTCGCAGATACGCAGTATTTT. Translating it yields CASSLRGTVADTQYF.

The rearrangement links TRBV7-9 to TRBJ2-3; TRBD2 is a possible D gene (6 bases). V was shortened by 5 bases and J by 4 bases, with 22 bases between the two germline ends. The germline gives CDR1 SEHNR, CDR2 FQNEAQ (reference sequence). The CDR3 loop spans 17 amino acids. This chain's CDR3 is CASSGRRDSSGPDTQYF. DNA of the CDR3: TGTGCCAGCAGCGGGCGCAGGGACTCCTCGGGCCCAGATACGCAGTATTTT.

About this clonotype itself: The junction shows a germline mismatch at one end, possibly a read error. V is TRBV6-2 or TRBV6-3 and J is TRBJ2-4, with unresolved D. The J call is doubtful: the DNA matches TRBJ2-5 better. CDR3 length equals 13 residues. Germline assignment: CDR1 MNHEY and CDR2 SVGEGT. DNA for the CDR3: TGTACCAGCAGTTACTGGACGAGAGAGACCCAGTACTTC. Its protein product is CTSSYWTRETQYF.

This clonotype was seen only a few times. V and J are TRBV6-2 or TRBV6-3 and TRBJ2-5; tentatively, D is TRBD2 (5 bases). Germline CDR1 MNHEY, CDR2 SVGEGT. V lost 8 bases and J lost 4, with 8 bases in between. The CDR3 has 11 amino acids. The CDR3 region is CASERRETQYF. The CDR3 DNA is TGTGCCAGCGAGCGGAGAGAGACCCAGTACTTC.

This clonotype came up once. This chain links TRBV28 with TRBJ1-2; TRBD1 agrees at 11 bases. Looked up from germline, CDR1 is MDHEN and CDR2 is SYDVKM. The CDR3 covers 16 residues. V gave up 6 bases and J gave up 4 bases; unmatched junction bases: 10. The CDR3 region is CASRRVGQGGSYGYTF. DNA for the CDR3: TGTGCCAGCAGGAGAGTGGGACAGGGGGGAAGCTATGGCTACACCTTC.

This rearrangement joins TRBV29-1 to TRBJ1-2; TRBD1 agrees at 7 bases. After removal of 3 bases from V and 5 bases from J, the junction contained 9 bases not matched to a gene. Germline V gene sequence: CDR1 SQVTM, CDR2 ANQGSEA. This CDR3 is 14 amino acids long. The CDR3 coding sequence is TGCAGCGTTGATGAGGGGGCGCAATCTTATGGCTACACCTTC. Translation: CSVDEGAQSYGYTF.

This clonotype was observed a handful of times. V and J are TRBV5-4 and TRBJ2-5; 8 nucleotides line up with TRBD1. The CDR3 is 16 amino acids. J was trimmed by 2 bases and V by 4 bases; bases with no gene match: 10. The V gene's germline CDR1 is SGHNT and CDR2 YYREEE (reference sequence). CDR3 sequence (DNA): TGTGCCAGCAGCCATGGACAGGGACACATTCAAGAGACCCAGTACTTC. Protein sequence: CASSHGQGHIQETQYF.

This clonotype has only a few counts. V is TRBV7-2 and J is TRBJ1-5; D gene uncertain. Germline loops: CDR1 SGHTA, CDR2 FQGNSA. There are 13 residues in the CDR3. Trimming stripped 5 bases from V and 10 bases from J, with 15 bases between. The CDR3 region is CASSAGGPLPQHF. Here the CDR3 DNA reads TGTGCCAGCAGCGCAGGCGGCCCTTTACCCCAGCATTTT.

This sequence joins TRBV29-1 and TRBJ1-1, with D possibly TRBD1 on 5 matching bases. Per germline, CDR1 SQVTM and CDR2 ANQGSEA. The CDR3 contains 14 residues. V gave up 2 bases and J gave up 5 bases, with 15 bases separating them. CDR3: CSVEKLKKGTEAFF. CDR3 in DNA: TGCAGCGTTGAAAAACTCAAAAAGGGGACTGAAGCTTTCTTT.

This clonotype was observed a few times. For the CDR3, the DNA is TGTGCCAGCAGCTTCCCCGACCCCCTCTACAATGAGCAGTTCTTC. Residues: CASSFPDPLYNEQFF. The rearrangement links TRBV11-2 to TRBJ2-1; D is uncertain. Trimming took 3 bases from V and 3 from J, leaving 12 bases between them. CDR3 length equals 15 residues. Germline lookup yields CDR1 SGHAT and CDR2 FQNNGV.

The genes are TRBV4-1 and TRBJ2-3; D perhaps matches TRBD2 (6 bases). There are 13 residues in the CDR3. V was pared by 4 bases and J by 4 bases, with 9 bases between. Germline values: CDR1 MGHRA, CDR2 YSYEKL. Here the CDR3 DNA reads TGCGCCAGCAGCCCTTGGGGGGCAGATACGCAGTATTTT. Its translation is CASSPWGADTQYF.

CDR3 protein: CASSLGAVVKAFF. The CDR3 DNA reads as TGTGCCAGCAGCCTGGGGGCGGTTGTAAAAGCTTTCTTT. V is TRBV12-3 or TRBV12-4 and J is TRBJ1-1; D possibly corresponds to TRBD1 (6 bases). The CDR3 totals 13 residues. V gave up 6 bases and J gave up 9 bases, with 17 bases separating them.